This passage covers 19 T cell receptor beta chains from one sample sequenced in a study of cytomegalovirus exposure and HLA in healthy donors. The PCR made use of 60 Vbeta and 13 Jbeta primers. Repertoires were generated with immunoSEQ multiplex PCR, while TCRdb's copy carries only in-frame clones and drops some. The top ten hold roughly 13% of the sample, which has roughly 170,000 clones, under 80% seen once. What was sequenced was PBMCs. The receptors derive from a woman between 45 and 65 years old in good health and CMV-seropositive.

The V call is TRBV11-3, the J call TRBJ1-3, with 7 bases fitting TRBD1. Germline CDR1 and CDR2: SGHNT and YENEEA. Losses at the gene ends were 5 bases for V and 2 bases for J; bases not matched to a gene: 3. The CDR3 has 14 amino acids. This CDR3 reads CASSDQGAGNTIYF. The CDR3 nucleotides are TGTGCCAGCAGCGATCAGGGGGCTGGAAACACCATATATTTT.

For the CDR3, the DNA is TGTGCCAGCAGCGTCCTAGCGGGGGGCACAGATACGCAGTATTTT. Translation gives CASSVLAGGTDTQYF. The chain is built from TRBV9 and TRBJ2-3; 10 bases agree with TRBD2. Germline lookup yields CDR1 SGDLS and CDR2 YYNGEE. The CDR3 loop spans 15 amino acids. Losses at the gene ends were 2 bases for V and 1 base for J; bases not matched to a gene: 1.

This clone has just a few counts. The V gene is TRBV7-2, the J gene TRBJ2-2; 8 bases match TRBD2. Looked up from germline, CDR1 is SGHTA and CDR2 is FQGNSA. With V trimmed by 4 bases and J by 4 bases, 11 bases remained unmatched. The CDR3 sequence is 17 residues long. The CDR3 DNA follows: TGTGCCAGCAGCTCGTTACGGGGGGGGCGCGTCACCGGGGAGCTGTTTTTT. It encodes CASSSLRGGRVTGELFF.

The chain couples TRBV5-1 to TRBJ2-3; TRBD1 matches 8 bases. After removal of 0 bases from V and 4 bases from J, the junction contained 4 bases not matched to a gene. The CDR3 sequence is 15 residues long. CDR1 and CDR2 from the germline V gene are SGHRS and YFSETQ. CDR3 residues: CASSLEAGGADTQYF. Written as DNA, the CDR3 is TGCGCCAGCAGCTTGGAGGCAGGGGGCGCAGATACGCAGTATTTT.

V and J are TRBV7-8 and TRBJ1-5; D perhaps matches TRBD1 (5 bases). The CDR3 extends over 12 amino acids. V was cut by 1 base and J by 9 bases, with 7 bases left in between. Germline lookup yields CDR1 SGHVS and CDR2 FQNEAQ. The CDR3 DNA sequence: TGTGCCAGCAGCTTAGGGGGCCTGCCCCAGCATTTT. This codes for CASSLGGLPQHF.

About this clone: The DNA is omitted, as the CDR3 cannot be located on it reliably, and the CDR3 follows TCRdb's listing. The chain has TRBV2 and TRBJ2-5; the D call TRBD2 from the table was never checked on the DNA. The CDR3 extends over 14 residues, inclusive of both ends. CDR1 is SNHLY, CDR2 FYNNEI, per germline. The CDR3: CASSDFRGGGTQYF.

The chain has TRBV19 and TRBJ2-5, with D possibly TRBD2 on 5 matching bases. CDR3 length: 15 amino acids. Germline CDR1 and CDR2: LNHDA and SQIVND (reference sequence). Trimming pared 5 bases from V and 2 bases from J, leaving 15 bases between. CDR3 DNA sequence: TGTGCCAGTAGTGGGTGGACGGACTTACAAGAGACCCAGTACTTC. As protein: CASSGWTDLQETQYF.

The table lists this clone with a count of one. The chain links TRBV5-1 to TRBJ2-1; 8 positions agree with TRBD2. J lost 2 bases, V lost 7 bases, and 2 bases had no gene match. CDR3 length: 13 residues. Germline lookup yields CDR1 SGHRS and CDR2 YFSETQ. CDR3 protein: CASVGGAYNEQFF. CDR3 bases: TGCGCCAGCGTCGGGGGGGCCTACAATGAGCAGTTCTTC.

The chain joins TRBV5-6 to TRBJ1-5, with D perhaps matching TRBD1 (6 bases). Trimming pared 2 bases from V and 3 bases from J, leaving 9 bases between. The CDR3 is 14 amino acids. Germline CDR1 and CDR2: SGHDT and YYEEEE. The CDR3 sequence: CASSFGQNNQPQHF. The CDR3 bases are TGTGCCAGCAGCTTTGGACAGAACAATCAGCCCCAGCATTTT.

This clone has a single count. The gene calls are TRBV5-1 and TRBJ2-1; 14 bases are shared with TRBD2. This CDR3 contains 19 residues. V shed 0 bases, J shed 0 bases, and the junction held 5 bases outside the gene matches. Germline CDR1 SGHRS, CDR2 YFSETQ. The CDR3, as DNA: TGCGCCAGCAGCTTGGGACTAGCGGGGGGGCAACGCTCCTACAATGAGCAGTTCTTC. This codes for CASSLGLAGGQRSYNEQFF.

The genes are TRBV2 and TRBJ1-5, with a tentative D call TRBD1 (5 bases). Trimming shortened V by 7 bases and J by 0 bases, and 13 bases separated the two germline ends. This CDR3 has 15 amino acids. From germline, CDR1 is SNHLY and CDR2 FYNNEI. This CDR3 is CASTRQRDSNQPQHF. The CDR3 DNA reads TGTGCCAGCACCAGACAGAGAGATAGCAATCAGCCCCAGCATTTT.

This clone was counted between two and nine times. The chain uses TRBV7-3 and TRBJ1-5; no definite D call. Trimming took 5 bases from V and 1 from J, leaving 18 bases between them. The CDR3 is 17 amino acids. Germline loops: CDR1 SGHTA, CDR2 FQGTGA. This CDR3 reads CASSPILEGRSNQPQHF. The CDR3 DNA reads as TGTGCCAGCAGCCCCATTCTAGAGGGAAGGAGCAATCAGCCCCAGCATTTT.

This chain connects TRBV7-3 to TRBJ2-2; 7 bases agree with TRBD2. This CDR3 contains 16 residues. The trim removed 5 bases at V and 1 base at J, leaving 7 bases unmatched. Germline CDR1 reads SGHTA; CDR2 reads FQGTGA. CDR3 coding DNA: TGTGCCAGCAGCCCCTCGGGCGGGAGGAACACCGGGGAGCTGTTTTTT. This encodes CASSPSGGRNTGELFF.

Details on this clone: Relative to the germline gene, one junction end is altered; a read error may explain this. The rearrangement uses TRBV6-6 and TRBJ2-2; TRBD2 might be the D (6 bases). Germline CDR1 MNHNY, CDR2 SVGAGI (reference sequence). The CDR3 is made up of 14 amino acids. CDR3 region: CASSYSRAAGGLFF. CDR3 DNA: TGTGCCAGCAGTTACTCGCGGGCGGCCGGGGGGCTGTTTTTT.

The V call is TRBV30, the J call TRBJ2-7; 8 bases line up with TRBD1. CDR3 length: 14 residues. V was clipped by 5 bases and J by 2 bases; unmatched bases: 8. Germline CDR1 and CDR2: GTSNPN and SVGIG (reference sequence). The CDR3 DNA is TGTGCCTGGCGCCGGGACAGGAATACCTACGAGCAGTACTTC. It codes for CAWRRDRNTYEQYF.

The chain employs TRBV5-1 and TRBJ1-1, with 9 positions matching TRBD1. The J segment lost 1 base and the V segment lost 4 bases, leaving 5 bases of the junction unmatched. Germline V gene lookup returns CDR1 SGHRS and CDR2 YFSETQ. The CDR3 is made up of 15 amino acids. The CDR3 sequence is CASSGTGPPNTEAFF. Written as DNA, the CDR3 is TGCGCCAGCAGCGGGACAGGGCCCCCGAACACTGAAGCTTTCTTT. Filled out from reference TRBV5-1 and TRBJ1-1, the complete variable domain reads KAGVTQTPRYLIKTRGQQVTLSCSPISGHRSVSWYQQTPGQGLQFLFEYFSETQRNKGNFPGRFSGRQFSNSRSEMNVSTLELGDSALYLCASSGTGPPNTEAFFGQGTRLTVV.

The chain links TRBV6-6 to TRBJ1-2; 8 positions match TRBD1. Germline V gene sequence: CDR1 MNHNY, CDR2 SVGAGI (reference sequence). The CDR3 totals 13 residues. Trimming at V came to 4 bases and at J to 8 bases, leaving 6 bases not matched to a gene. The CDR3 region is CASSSTGGNGYTF. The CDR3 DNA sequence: TGTGCCAGCAGTTCCACAGGGGGTAACGGCTACACCTTC.

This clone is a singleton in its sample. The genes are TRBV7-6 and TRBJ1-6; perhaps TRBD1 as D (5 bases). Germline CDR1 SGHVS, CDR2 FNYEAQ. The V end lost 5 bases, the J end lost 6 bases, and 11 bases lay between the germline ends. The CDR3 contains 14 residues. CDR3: CASSPDTFNSPLHF. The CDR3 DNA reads TGTGCCAGCAGCCCGGACACGTTTAATTCACCCCTCCACTTT.

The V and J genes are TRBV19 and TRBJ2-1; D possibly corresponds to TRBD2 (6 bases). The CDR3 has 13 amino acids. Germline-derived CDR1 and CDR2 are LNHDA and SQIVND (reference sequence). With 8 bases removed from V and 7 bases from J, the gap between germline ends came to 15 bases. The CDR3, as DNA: TGTGCCAGTTTGTATTCAGGGAGGAATGAGCAGTTCTTC. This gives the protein CASLYSGRNEQFF.